One sample yielded the 19 T cell receptor beta chains listed below, sequenced in a study of cytomegalovirus exposure and HLA in healthy donors. Both 60 Vbeta primers and 13 Jbeta primers went into the PCR. Sequencing used immunoSEQ multiplex PCR; TCRdb keeps in-frame clones, though not all of them. The table shows some 200,000 clones, with 82% occurring only once. The source material was PBMCs. These receptors were collected from a woman aged 45-59 years in good health and CMV-seropositive.

The gene calls are TRBV10-3 and TRBJ2-1; 10 bases line up with TRBD2. Germline lookup yields CDR1 ENHRY and CDR2 SYGVKD. With 7 bases clipped from V and 5 bases from J, the junction kept 5 bases outside the gene matches. CDR3 length equals 14 residues. The CDR3 DNA sequence: TGTGCCATCAAGCAAACTAGCGGGGACAATGAGCAGTTCTTC. It encodes CAIKQTSGDNEQFF.

The rearrangement links TRBV28 to TRBJ2-3, with D tentatively TRBD2 (5 bases). Trimming took 5 bases from V and 1 from J, leaving 13 bases between them. In germline, CDR1 is MDHEN, CDR2 SYDVKM. This CDR3 comprises 15 residues. The CDR3 region has the DNA TGTGCCAGCAGTCGGGCGGGCCTTGGCACAGATACGCAGTATTTT. This encodes CASSRAGLGTDTQYF. Full variable domain (outside the CDR3, taken from reference TRBV28 and TRBJ2-3): DVKVTQSSRYLVKRTGEKVFLECVQDMDHENMFWYRQDPGLGLRLIYFSYDVKMKEKGDIPEGYSVSREKKERFSLILESASTNQTSMYLCASSRAGLGTDTQYFGPGTRLTVL.

V is TRBV6-4 and J is TRBJ2-3; tentative D call: TRBD2 (6 bases). Germline assignment: CDR1 MRHNA and CDR2 SNTAGT. The CDR3 spans 15 residues. Between the trimmed V and J ends, which lost 8 bases and 1 base, there was a span of 16 bases. This chain's CDR3 is CASVLGGTGTDTQYF. CDR3 DNA sequence: TGTGCCAGCGTACTGGGCGGGACCGGCACAGATACGCAGTATTTT.

The chain combines TRBV5-6 with TRBJ2-1; TRBD1 agrees at 9 bases. Germline assignment: CDR1 SGHDT and CDR2 YYEEEE. The CDR3 covers 14 residues. Trimming took 3 bases from V and 7 from J; bases not matched to a gene: 5. The CDR3 loop reads CASSWWTGVNEQFF. Here the CDR3 DNA reads TGTGCCAGCAGCTGGTGGACAGGGGTTAATGAGCAGTTCTTC.

The CDR3, as DNA: TGTGCCAGCAGCTTGTTTCTCGGGGGGTCTAGCTCCTACGAGCAGTACTTC. Amino acid sequence: CASSLFLGGSSSYEQYF. The chain employs TRBV5-8 and TRBJ2-5; 7 nucleotides match TRBD2. The DNA end is more similar to TRBJ2-7, so the J call may be wrong. The CDR3 spans 17 residues. The germline V gene encodes CDR1 SGHTS and CDR2 YDEGEE.

This clone appeared a few times. One end of the junction does not line up with germline, which may come from a read error. The CDR3 reads CASSPDRASSYNEQFF. CDR3 DNA: TGTGCTAGCAGCCCCGACAGGGCAAGCTCCTACAATGAGCAGTTCTTC. This rearrangement joins TRBV7-7 to TRBJ2-1, with 7 nucleotides matching TRBD1. Germline-derived CDR1 and CDR2 are SSHAT and FNYEAQ (reference sequence). This CDR3 comprises 16 residues.

The gene calls are TRBV28 and TRBJ1-2; TRBD1 agrees at 9 bases. Germline V CDR1 and CDR2: MDHEN, SYDVKM. The CDR3 has 15 amino acids. Unmatched junction bases numbered 10, after V lost 5 bases and J lost 6 bases. CDR3 nucleotide sequence: TGTGCCAGCAGTACCCCGGACAGGGGCACTCATGGCTACACCTTC. Amino acid sequence: CASSTPDRGTHGYTF.

V usage is TRBV18 and J usage is TRBJ1-2; D not certain. Trimming pared 4 bases from V and 3 bases from J, leaving 9 bases between. This CDR3 has 13 amino acids. Germline lookup yields CDR1 KGHSH and CDR2 LQKENI. CDR3 loop: CASSLEADYGYTF. The CDR3 bases are TGTGCCAGCTCACTGGAGGCGGACTATGGCTACACCTTC.

The chain employs TRBV19 and TRBJ2-1; 9 nucleotides line up with TRBD2. Per the germline V gene, CDR1 is LNHDA and CDR2 is SQIVND (reference sequence). The CDR3 spans 12 residues. V lost 6 bases to trimming and J lost 11 bases; unmatched junction nucleotides: 5. CDR3 protein: CASRLAGAQQFF. The CDR3, as DNA: TGTGCCAGTAGATTAGCGGGAGCCCAGCAGTTCTTC.

J is TRBJ2-5 and V is TRBV2, with 11 positions matching TRBD2. This CDR3 region has 16 residues. Germline CDR1 reads SNHLY; CDR2 reads FYNNEI. Unmatched junction bases numbered 4, after V lost 2 bases and J lost 2 bases. CDR3 region: CASSEWASGGQETQYF. In DNA form, the CDR3 reads TGTGCCAGCAGTGAATGGGCTAGCGGGGGGCAAGAGACCCAGTACTTC.

This chain links TRBV5-8 with TRBJ2-7; 7 bases are a match to TRBD2. Germline values: CDR1 SGHTS, CDR2 YDEGEE. CDR3 size: 17 residues. Trimming took 6 bases from V and 2 from J; bases not matched to a gene: 17. CDR3 amino acids: CASTASEGRGPTYEQYF. For the CDR3, the DNA is TGTGCCAGCACGGCTAGCGAGGGGAGGGGACCTACCTACGAGCAGTACTTC.

V gene TRBV6-1 combines with J gene TRBJ2-7, with 8 bases that match TRBD1. The CDR3 spans 15 residues. V lost 8 bases, J lost 7 bases, and 16 bases stayed unmatched. Per germline, CDR1 MNHNS and CDR2 SASEGT. CDR3 in amino acids: CASRSPIRGLGEQYF. The CDR3 DNA sequence: TGTGCCAGCCGGTCGCCTATCAGGGGGCTGGGAGAGCAGTACTTC.

The chain joins TRBV7-9 to TRBJ2-1; no clear D. Deletions cut 1 base from V and 2 bases from J, with 6 bases between. The germline V gene encodes CDR1 SEHNR and CDR2 FQNEAQ (reference sequence). This CDR3 spans 14 amino acids. The CDR3 DNA sequence: TGTGCCAGCAGCTTAGGCGGAACCTACAATGAGCAGTTCTTC. It specifies CASSLGGTYNEQFF.

V usage is TRBV7-9 and J usage is TRBJ2-3; TRBD1 matches at 10 bases. V dropped 0 bases and J dropped 4; count of bases not matched to a gene: 1. The germline V gene encodes CDR1 SEHNR and CDR2 FQNEAQ (reference sequence). The CDR3 sequence is 15 residues long. The CDR3 nucleotides are TGTGCCAGCAGCTTAGCCGGACAGGGGGCAGATACGCAGTATTTT. It yields the protein CASSLAGQGADTQYF.

The genes are TRBV5-5 and TRBJ2-5, with 10 bases aligning to TRBD2. V shed 0 bases and J 5 bases; nucleotides not matched to a gene: 13. In germline, CDR1 is SGHKS, CDR2 YYEKEE (reference sequence). The length of the CDR3 is 18 residues. The CDR3 sequence: CASSLAGPATSGVETQYF. CDR3 in DNA: TGTGCCAGCAGCTTGGCCGGTCCGGCCACTAGCGGGGTCGAGACCCAGTACTTC.

J is TRBJ2-3 and V is TRBV6-5; D not certain. Germline V gene lookup returns CDR1 MNHEY and CDR2 SVGAGI. V lost 2 bases, J lost 2 bases, and 5 bases lay in between. The CDR3 totals 13 residues. The CDR3 is CASSYPNTDTQYF. The CDR3 region has the DNA TGTGCCAGCAGTTACCCTAACACAGATACGCAGTATTTT.

This sequence joins TRBV7-9 and TRBJ1-1; D may be TRBD1 (5 bases). V lost 11 bases to trimming and J lost 1 base, with 11 bases between them. The CDR3 runs 12 residues. Germline values: CDR1 SEHNR, CDR2 FQNEAQ (reference sequence). As DNA, the CDR3 is TGTGCCTGGGGGGGAGGGAACACTGAAGCTTTCTTT. This translates into CAWGGGNTEAFF.

The rearrangement links TRBV5-1 to TRBJ2-5, with D possibly being TRBD1 (6 bases). Trimming removed 0 bases at V and 4 bases at J, with 13 bases between. The germline gives CDR1 SGHRS, CDR2 YFSETQ. The CDR3 has 15 residues. This chain's CDR3 is CASSLGGGVRETQYF. Here the CDR3 DNA reads TGCGCCAGCAGCTTGGGAGGGGGAGTCCGAGAGACCCAGTACTTC.

The chain uses TRBV29-1 and TRBJ2-7, with 10 bases identical to TRBD1. This CDR3 comprises 15 residues. V lost 4 bases to trimming and J lost 8 bases; unmatched junction nucleotides: 14. Germline V gene sequence: CDR1 SQVTM, CDR2 ANQGSEA. The CDR3 loop is CSVVGQGTVYEKQYF. CDR3 DNA sequence: TGCAGCGTTGTGGGACAGGGGACAGTCTACGAGAAGCAGTACTTC.